The following is a TCR beta chain sequence with its context. Its antigen is unidentified. The data are from a study of T cells in localized non-small cell lung cancer. Study observations and caveats: Adjacent lung was found to contain a median roughly 50 of the top 100 tumor clones. It remains possible that heterogeneity exists, since only one tumor region was sequenced. Among the tissues sampled, uninvolved adjacent lung had the highest T cell clonality, above tumor. With higher T cell density in blood came longer overall survival.

Measured with immunoSEQ multiplex PCR; TCRdb has only the in-frame clones, and not every one. Altogether about 26,000 clones are present, approximately 90% being singletons, with the ten largest covering over 3.5%. Sequences were derived from peripheral blood, sampled before any cancer treatment. This clonotype was obtained from an older female donor with stage II squamous cell lung carcinoma.

The CDR3 sequence is CASSLAPRYPNQPQHF. CDR3 DNA sequence: TGTGCCAGCAGCTTAGCCCCGAGGTATCCAAATCAGCCCCAGCATTTT. The chain has TRBV7-9 and TRBJ1-5, with D unclear. The CDR3 has 16 amino acids. Germline V gene lookup returns CDR1 SEHNR and CDR2 FQNEAQ (reference sequence). V was shortened by 0 bases and J by 4 bases, with 13 bases between the two germline ends.